This T cell receptor beta chain was obtained from a study of control samples from healthy donors and cancer patients. Clones were sequenced by immunoSEQ multiplex PCR, and TCRdb holds only the in-frame ones, with some missing. Counted here are some 100,000 clones, roughly three quarters occurring once; the ten biggest clones make up roughly 10%. The length of the CDR3 is 15 residues. V gave up 6 bases and J gave up 7 bases, with 19 bases separating them. Germline V gene sequence: CDR1 SGHRS, CDR2 YFSETQ. The sequenced sample was blood. V usage is TRBV5-1 and J usage is TRBJ1-4; D unclear. The TCR sequence derives from a woman aged 30 to 39 in good health. Here the CDR3 reads CASTRSGEAGEKLFF. CDR3 DNA: TGCGCCAGCACCCGATCCGGGGAGGCGGGTGAAAAACTGTTTTTT.